These 31 T cell receptor beta chains were sequenced from one sample in a study of shared clonotypes between healthy human individuals. Sequencing used immunoSEQ multiplex PCR; TCRdb keeps in-frame clones, though not all of them. Here the sample spans more than 2,000,000 clones, more than 85% being singletons. Sequencing was carried out using naive CD4+ T cells from PBMCs. Subset indicated: CD45RA+ positively selected. The receptors originated from a man in his late teens or twenties in good health. Some clones in this sample may be carry-over from other donors' samples.

The chain has TRBV28 and TRBJ1-3; D unclear. The CDR3 loop spans 15 amino acids. V was trimmed by 8 bases and J by 2 bases, leaving 16 bases between them. Germline values: CDR1 MDHEN, CDR2 SYDVKM. CDR3 nucleotide sequence: TGTGCCAGCGGGCTCCCCGCCGGCCCTGGAAACACCATATATTTT. It yields the protein CASGLPAGPGNTIYF.

This clone was recorded once. Other DNA sequences in the sample encode the same CDR3. The chain combines TRBV6-5 with TRBJ1-5, with D possibly being TRBD1 (5 bases). Germline CDR1 and CDR2: MNHEY and SVGAGI. CDR3 length equals 15 residues. V lost 0 bases, J lost 1 base, and 7 bases lay in between. CDR3: CASSYSWDSNQPQHF. The CDR3 region has the DNA TGTGCCAGCAGTTACTCGTGGGACAGCAATCAGCCCCAGCATTTT.

V usage is TRBV11-3 and J usage is TRBJ1-4; 9 bases align to TRBD1. Germline-derived CDR1 and CDR2 are SGHNT and YENEEA. The V and J ends lost 5 bases and 7 bases, in that order; junction bases with no gene match: 14. The length of the CDR3 is 17 residues. The CDR3 reads CASSLGGDRACGEKLFF. The CDR3 region has the DNA TGTGCCAGCAGCCTAGGGGGGGACAGGGCGTGCGGTGAAAAACTGTTTTTT.

The chain has TRBV15 and TRBJ2-7; possibly TRBD1 for D (5 bases). Germline V gives CDR1 LNHNV, CDR2 YYDKDF (reference sequence). Trimming took 0 bases from V and 4 from J, leaving 13 bases between them. The CDR3 runs 15 residues. The CDR3 here is CATSRDWFRGYEQYF. The CDR3 region has the DNA TGTGCCACCAGCAGAGATTGGTTTAGGGGATACGAGCAGTACTTC.

On this clone itself: The same CDR3 arises from other DNA sequences in this sample as well. This CDR3 is CASSRPGQGDEKLFF. CDR3 in DNA: TGTGCCAGCTCAAGACCGGGACAGGGAGATGAAAAACTGTTTTTT. This chain links TRBV18 with TRBJ1-4, with 9 bases that match TRBD1. The CDR3 sequence is 15 residues long. With V trimmed by 5 bases and J by 6 bases, 7 bases remained unmatched. The germline V gene has CDR1 KGHSH and CDR2 LQKENI.

V and J are TRBV7-2 and TRBJ2-1; D gene uncertain. Germline loops: CDR1 SGHTA, CDR2 FQGNSA. There are 15 residues in the CDR3. Trimming shortened V by 2 bases and J by 8 bases, and 16 bases separated the two germline ends. This CDR3 is CASSLSTSRVDEQFF. In DNA, the CDR3 is TGTGCCAGCAGCTTATCAACCTCTAGGGTGGATGAGCAGTTCTTC.

This chain links TRBV28 with TRBJ1-5; 11 positions agree with TRBD1. The CDR3 consists of 16 residues. Germline lookup yields CDR1 MDHEN and CDR2 SYDVKM. Germline trimming cut 6 bases from V and 4 bases from J; bases unmatched to any gene: 8. CDR3 coding DNA: TGTGCCAGCAGGGCGGACAGGGGGCTCGGGAATCAGCCCCAGCATTTT. Protein sequence: CASRADRGLGNQPQHF. Complete variable domain (other parts from reference TRBV28 and TRBJ1-5): DVKVTQSSRYLVKRTGEKVFLECVQDMDHENMFWYRQDPGLGLRLIYFSYDVKMKEKGDIPEGYSVSREKKERFSLILESASTNQTSMYLCASRADRGLGNQPQHFGDGTRLSIL.

V usage is TRBV5-4 and J usage is TRBJ2-3; TRBD1 aligns across 10 bases. V dropped 3 bases and J dropped 3; count of bases not matched to a gene: 7. Germline V lookup: CDR1 SGHNT, CDR2 YYREEE (reference sequence). CDR3 length equals 16 residues. The CDR3 nucleotides read TGTGCCAGCAGCTCGCGACAGGGGGCGCTGACAGATACGCAGTATTTT. Translating gives CASSSRQGALTDTQYF.

The chain carries TRBV7-9 and TRBJ2-1; 7 nucleotides agree with TRBD2. The trim removed 6 bases at V and 1 base at J, leaving 12 bases unmatched. From germline, CDR1 is SEHNR and CDR2 FQNEAQ (reference sequence). The CDR3 has 17 amino acids. CDR3 residues: CASSISPGTKSYNEQFF. For the CDR3, the DNA is TGTGCCAGCAGTATCTCCCCGGGGACTAAATCCTACAATGAGCAGTTCTTC.

The V and J genes are TRBV9 and TRBJ2-1; TRBD1 is a possible D gene (7 bases). CDR1 and CDR2 from the germline V gene are SGDLS and YYNGEE. This CDR3 region has 13 residues. Deletions cut 4 bases from V and 4 bases from J, with 9 bases between. CDR3 sequence (DNA): TGTGCCAGCAGCCAGGGGGGTTACAATGAGCAGTTCTTC. Its protein is CASSQGGYNEQFF. Filled out from reference TRBV9 and TRBJ2-1, the complete variable domain reads DSGVTQTPKHLITATGQRVTLRCSPRSGDLSVYWYQQSLDQGLQFLIQYYNGEERAKGNILERFSAQQFPDLHSELNLSSLELGDSALYFCASSQGGYNEQFFGPGTRLTVL.

This clone was recorded only once. This chain links TRBV6-5 with TRBJ2-1; 8 nucleotides match TRBD1. V lost 8 bases to trimming and J lost 7 bases; unmatched junction nucleotides: 13. Germline CDR1 reads MNHEY; CDR2 reads SVGAGI. This CDR3 comprises 15 residues. For the CDR3, the DNA is TGTGCCAGCCGAGTTCGGGGACAGGCGTTTAATGAGCAGTTCTTC. Its protein product is CASRVRGQAFNEQFF.

The V and J genes are TRBV5-1 and TRBJ1-1; a possible D gene is TRBD1 (6 bases). The CDR3 runs 16 residues. V lost 0 bases and J 5 bases, leaving 17 bases between the germline ends. CDR1 and CDR2 from the germline V gene are SGHRS and YFSETQ. The CDR3 loop reads CASSLVFGGPGTEAFF. CDR3 nucleotides: TGCGCCAGCAGCTTGGTTTTCGGGGGGCCGGGGACTGAAGCTTTCTTT.

This chain connects TRBV5-1 to TRBJ2-7; TRBD1 aligns across 7 bases. This CDR3 contains 11 residues. CDR1 is SGHRS, CDR2 YFSETQ, per germline. The V and J ends lost 0 bases and 9 bases, in that order; junction bases with no gene match: 0. CDR3 DNA sequence: TGCGCCAGCAGCTTGGGACAGGGGCAGTACTTC. Encoded protein: CASSLGQGQYF.

This sequence joins TRBV9 and TRBJ2-5; 8 positions agree with TRBD2. Trimming cost V 4 bases and J 5 bases; bases outside gene matches: 10. The length of the CDR3 is 15 residues. Germline CDR1 reads SGDLS; CDR2 reads YYNGEE. The DNA for the CDR3 is TGTGCCAGCAGCTTCGCGGGACTAGTAGCGGAGACCCAGTACTTC. This gives the protein CASSFAGLVAETQYF.

The J gene is TRBJ2-7, the V gene TRBV10-3; 8 bases line up with TRBD1. Germline-derived CDR1 and CDR2 are ENHRY and SYGVKD. This CDR3 is 15 amino acids long. V shed 3 bases, J shed 6 bases, and the junction held 10 bases outside the gene matches. The CDR3 nucleotides are TGTGCCATCAGTGACCCCGGACAGGGTCTAGGCGAGCAGTACTTC. Its protein product is CAISDPGQGLGEQYF.

As for this clone: This sample also contains other DNA sequences that code for the same CDR3. This chain links TRBV7-9 with TRBJ2-5; D ambiguous. V dropped 8 bases and J dropped 5 bases, with 9 bases sitting between them. The CDR3 length is 11 residues. From germline, CDR1 is SEHNR and CDR2 FQNEAQ (reference sequence). CDR3 region: CASLLTETQYF. Written as DNA, the CDR3 is TGTGCCAGCCTACTCACGGAGACCCAGTACTTC.

The rearrangement joins TRBV7-9 to TRBJ2-2; D may be TRBD2 (5 bases). The CDR3 is 17 amino acids. Looked up from germline, CDR1 is SEHNR and CDR2 is FQNEAQ (reference sequence). V dropped 3 bases and J dropped 4 bases, with 18 bases sitting between them. CDR3 loop: CASSFLRVAGVTGELFF. As DNA, the CDR3 is TGTGCCAGCAGCTTCTTGCGGGTGGCAGGAGTCACCGGGGAGCTGTTTTTT.

The CDR3 protein is CASSLRAGGLDTQYF. The CDR3 coding sequence is TGTGCCAGCAGCTTAAGAGCGGGAGGACTAGATACGCAGTATTTT. The V call is TRBV7-2, the J call TRBJ2-3; 9 nucleotides agree with TRBD2. Germline loops: CDR1 SGHTA, CDR2 FQGNSA. The trim removed 2 bases at V and 5 bases at J, leaving 5 bases unmatched. The CDR3 consists of 15 residues.

The chain links TRBV28 to TRBJ1-5; tentative D call: TRBD1 (5 bases). The germline gives CDR1 MDHEN, CDR2 SYDVKM. The V gene lost 5 bases and the J gene lost 2 bases, with 13 bases spanning the gap. This CDR3 is built from 15 residues. Here the CDR3 DNA reads TGTGCCAGCAGTCCACCCTCCAGGGGCAATCAGCCCCAGCATTTT. As protein: CASSPPSRGNQPQHF.

This clone appeared once. The chain employs TRBV7-3 and TRBJ2-2, with D tentatively TRBD1 (6 bases). The V gene's germline CDR1 is SGHTA and CDR2 FQGTGA. Trimming shortened V by 5 bases and J by 4 bases, and 17 bases separated the two germline ends. The CDR3 runs 16 residues. The CDR3 DNA reads as TGTGCCAGCAGCCCAACGGGGACACCTCGCACCGGGGAGCTGTTTTTT. Translating it yields CASSPTGTPRTGELFF.

The count of this clone is one. Relative to the germline gene, one junction end is altered; a read error may explain this. The chain joins TRBV28 to TRBJ1-2; the match to TRBD1 covers 7 bases. The germline CDR1 and CDR2 sequences are MDHEN and SYDVKM. The CDR3 is made up of 14 amino acids. The CDR3 reads CASSPTGFDSLLPF. CDR3 nucleotides: TGTGCCAGCAGTCCGACAGGGTTCGATTCCTTACTTCCCTTC.

The chain uses TRBV11-3 and TRBJ2-7; D gene unclear. V dropped 4 bases and J dropped 2 bases, with 9 bases sitting between them. The CDR3 runs 13 residues. Germline V gene data show CDR1 as SGHNT and CDR2 as YENEEA. The CDR3 DNA sequence: TGTGCCAGCAGCTCCGCAGAAACCTACGAGCAGTACTTC. This sequence encodes CASSSAETYEQYF.

V gene TRBV9 combines with J gene TRBJ2-2, with 13 bases identical to TRBD2. The J segment lost 7 bases and the V segment lost 0 bases, leaving 6 bases of the junction unmatched. The CDR3 extends over 17 amino acids. Germline CDR1 SGDLS, CDR2 YYNGEE. The CDR3 reads CASSVVGLAGMGGELFF. The CDR3 nucleotides read TGTGCCAGCAGCGTAGTGGGACTAGCGGGAATGGGCGGGGAGCTGTTTTTT.

The chain recombines TRBV7-8 with TRBJ1-4; tentatively, D is TRBD1 (6 bases). CDR1 SGHVS and CDR2 FQNEAQ come from the germline V gene. With 10 bases removed from V and 10 bases from J, the gap between germline ends came to 19 bases. This CDR3 has 13 amino acids. CDR3 coding DNA: TGTGCCACCAGTACAGGGCCTTTTGGAAAACTGTTTTTT. It codes for CATSTGPFGKLFF.

This chain joins TRBV7-2 and TRBJ1-1; D not certain. The V gene lost 1 base and the J gene lost 4 bases, with 13 bases spanning the gap. CDR1 is SGHTA, CDR2 FQGNSA, per germline. The CDR3 totals 15 residues. The CDR3 DNA sequence: TGTGCCAGCAGCTTAGTAGGACCCCTACTCACTGAAGCTTTCTTT. Translating it yields CASSLVGPLLTEAFF.

This chain joins TRBV28 and TRBJ2-7; TRBD1 aligns across 7 bases. Trimming cost V 5 bases and J 11 bases; bases outside gene matches: 9. Germline V CDR1 and CDR2: MDHEN, SYDVKM. The CDR3 extends over 12 amino acids. CDR3: CASSPPTGYEYF. CDR3 coding DNA: TGTGCCAGCAGTCCCCCGACAGGGTATGAGTACTTC.

The rearrangement joins TRBV7-6 to TRBJ1-1; possible D gene TRBD1, 5 bases. The V and J ends lost 4 bases and 6 bases respectively, with 12 bases between them. The CDR3 length is 13 residues. From germline, CDR1 is SGHVS and CDR2 FNYEAQ. CDR3 in DNA: TGTGCCAGCAGCTCCCAGGGTCTAGCTGAAGCTTTCTTT. Residues: CASSSQGLAEAFF.

The chain couples TRBV5-1 to TRBJ2-3, with a weak D call TRBD2 (5 bases). V dropped 2 bases and J dropped 2 bases, with 9 bases sitting between them. This CDR3 spans 14 amino acids. Germline V gives CDR1 SGHRS, CDR2 YFSETQ. The CDR3: CASSFWRATDTQYF. In nucleotides, the CDR3 is TGCGCCAGCAGCTTTTGGCGGGCCACAGATACGCAGTATTTT.

This clone was observed a single time. The chain carries TRBV5-6 and TRBJ1-2; no definite D call. CDR1 is SGHDT, CDR2 YYEEEE, per germline. The CDR3 is 17 amino acids. V lost 0 bases, J lost 6 bases, and 21 bases lay in between. Here the CDR3 DNA reads TGTGCCAGCAGCTTGGTCTCAGTCTTAATTATCGCGGATGGCTACACCTTC. Protein product: CASSLVSVLIIADGYTF. The full variable domain, its missing parts supplied by reference TRBV5-6 and TRBJ1-2, is DAGVTQSPTHLIKTRGQQVTLRCSPKSGHDTVSWYQQALGQGPQFIFQYYEEEERQRGNFPDRFSGHQFPNYSSELNVNALLLGDSALYLCASSLVSVLIIADGYTFGSGTRLTVV.

This rearrangement joins TRBV19 to TRBJ2-3, with TRBD2 identical over 14 bases. This CDR3 is built from 15 residues. The V and J ends lost 6 bases and 4 bases, in that order; junction bases with no gene match: 3. Germline lookup yields CDR1 LNHDA and CDR2 SQIVND (reference sequence). In DNA form, the CDR3 reads TGTGCCAGTAGCAAGACTAGCGGGAGGGCAGATACGCAGTATTTT. Protein sequence: CASSKTSGRADTQYF.

Points on this clone: Other DNA sequences of this sample code for an identical CDR3. This chain's CDR3 is CASRDSNSYEQYF. The CDR3 region has the DNA TGTGCCAGCAGGGACAGTAACTCTTACGAGCAGTACTTC. V and J are TRBV28 and TRBJ2-7; the D gene is possibly TRBD1 (6 bases). CDR1 and CDR2 from the germline V gene are MDHEN and SYDVKM. The CDR3 is 13 residues long. Trimming left V 6 bases short and J 4 bases short, with 13 bases between.